This T cell receptor (beta chain) emerged from a study of blood T cell repertoires in COVID-19. Sequencing was performed with immunoSEQ multiplex PCR; in TCRdb, only in-frame clones are kept and a portion is missing. The sample has about 440,000 clones, approximately 90% seen once. The CDR3 runs 14 residues. Germline V gene sequence: CDR1 SGDLS, CDR2 YYNGEE. Trimming stripped 6 bases from V and 4 bases from J, with 15 bases between. This rearrangement joins TRBV9 to TRBJ2-3, with D tentatively TRBD2 (6 bases). The sample taken for sequencing was peripheral blood. The TCR comes from a woman aged 25-40 years with acute or convalescent COVID-19. The CDR3 bases are TGTGCCAGCACCCTGGGAGGTAGCGCAGATACGCAGTATTTT. Amino acid sequence: CASTLGGSADTQYF. Based on the CDR3 plus reference TRBV9 and TRBJ2-3, the full variable domain is DSGVTQTPKHLITATGQRVTLRCSPRSGDLSVYWYQQSLDQGLQFLIQYYNGEERAKGNILERFSAQQFPDLHSELNLSSLELGDSALYFCASTLGGSADTQYFGPGTRLTVL.